A selection of T cell receptor beta chains follows, all from one sample in a study of OX40 agonist ivuxolimab in advanced cancers. Method: immunoSEQ multiplex PCR; TCRdb's copy keeps in-frame clones and lacks some. The data contain 65,000 to 80,000 clones, roughly 90% of them seen just once; the ten biggest clones take up around 0.4%. Here the sequenced sample was CD4+ or CD8+ T cells sorted from blood, taken in a trial of the OX40 agonist ivuxolimab. These receptor sequences come from an adult with an advanced solid tumor such as melanoma, head and neck, liver or kidney cancer. CDR3s include the opening cysteine and the closing phenylalanine or tryptophan. D genes are given only for firm matches. Clone size is stated in some rows and not others, as once, few, many or a class when expanded.

d_call | j_call | v_call | clone_size | cdr3_nt | cdr3_aa
TRBD1 | TRBJ2-6 | TRBV5-1 | . | TGCGCCAGCAGCTCAGGGGGAACAGGTTCGCCTGGGGCCAACGTCCTGACTTTC | CASSSGGTGSPGANVLTF
TRBD2 | TRBJ2-2 | TRBV19 | . | TGTGCCAGTAGTATAGGTGCGGGAGGCCACACCGGGGAGCTGTTTTTT | CASSIGAGGHTGELFF
TRBD2 | TRBJ2-1 | TRBV18 | . | TGTGCCAGCTCACCAATGGGACTAGCGGGGTTAGACAATGAGCAGTTCTTC | CASSPMGLAGLDNEQFF
. | TRBJ2-1 | TRBV18 | . | TGTGCCAGCTCACCGCTAGTAGACAATGAGCAGTTCTTC | CASSPLVDNEQFF
TRBD2 | TRBJ2-7 | TRBV11-2 | . | TGTGCCAGCAGCCCTCGGCCGGGGACTAGCGGGAGCCACGAGCAGTACTTC | CASSPRPGTSGSHEQYF
. | TRBJ1-1 | TRBV7-8 | . | TGTGCCAGCAGCTTAAAGAGGGGCCTGGGGAACACTGAAGCTTTCTTT | CASSLKRGLGNTEAFF
. | TRBJ1-4 | TRBV19 | . | TGTGCCAGTGGTTTTGGACGGACAGTCAGAAAACTGTTTTTT | CASGFGRTVRKLFF
. | TRBJ2-3 | TRBV6-4 | . | TGTGCCAGCAGTGTACCTTCGGGTAGTACGCAGTATTTT | CASSVPSGSTQYF
. | TRBJ2-5 | TRBV29-1 | . | TGCAGCGTCTCCCCGAACATAGGGGAGACCCAGTACTTC | CSVSPNIGETQYF
. | TRBJ1-1 | TRBV19 | . | TGTGCCAGTAGTATCAGGGGCACTGAAGCTTTCTTT | CASSIRGTEAFF
TRBD2 | TRBJ2-3 | TRBV5-1 | . | TGCGCCAGCAGCTTACTAGCGGGAGGGCCAGATACGCAGTATTTT | CASSLLAGGPDTQYF
. | TRBJ2-3 | TRBV5-4 | . | TGTGCCAGCAGCCTGCAGCTTAGCGGAAGCACAGATACGCAGTATTTT | CASSLQLSGSTDTQYF
. | TRBJ1-1 | TRBV19 | . | TGTGCCAGTAACGCAGGGTCTTTTTCATTGAACACTGAAGCTTTCTTT | CASNAGSFSLNTEAFF
. | TRBJ2-5 | TRBV21-1 | . | TGTGCCAGCAGCCCGCGTCGAGGGGCGGCTAGCAGCCACGGAAGGGAGACCCAGTACTTC | CASSPRRGAASSHGRETQYF
TRBD1 | TRBJ2-7 | TRBV6-5 | . | TGTGCCAGCAGTTACTCCGGGACAGGGAACTACGAGCAGTACTTC | CASSYSGTGNYEQYF
. | TRBJ2-3 | TRBV4-1 | . | TGCGCCAGCAGCCAGACAGGTTCCGTCGGCACAGATACGCAGTATTTT | CASSQTGSVGTDTQYF
. | TRBJ2-3 | TRBV12-5 | . | TGTGCTAGTGGTTTGAACCCCAGCACAGATACGCAGTATTTT | CASGLNPSTDTQYF
. | TRBJ1-2 | TRBV6-5 | . | TGTGCCAGCAGTTACAAGTCAGGGAGCTATGGCTACACCTTC | CASSYKSGSYGYTF
. | TRBJ2-1 | TRBV29-1 | . | TGCAGCGCTACTCTAGCGCCTAACAATGAGCAGTTCTTC | CSATLAPNNEQFF
TRBD2 | TRBJ2-2 | TRBV6-5 | . | TGTGCCAGCAGGACGACTAGCGGGCGGACCGGGGAGCTGTTTTTT | CASRTTSGRTGELFF
. | TRBJ2-2 | TRBV19 | . | TGTGCCAGTAGTACAACCGAAGCCGGCACCGGGGAGCTGTTTTTT | CASSTTEAGTGELFF
TRBD2 | TRBJ2-3 | TRBV5-6 | . | TGTGCCAGCAGCTTGATGGGTAGCGGGAGTGATACAGATACGCAGTATTTT | CASSLMGSGSDTDTQYF
. | TRBJ2-1 | TRBV30 | . | TGTGCCTGGAGCCCCAGACGGGGATACAATGAGCAGTTCTTC | CAWSPRRGYNEQFF
. | TRBJ2-5 | TRBV19 | . | TGTGCCAGTCGAGGGCTCTCTGGAGAGACCCAGTACTTC | CASRGLSGETQYF
. | TRBJ2-7 | TRBV6-5 | . | TGTGCCAGCAGTTACGACACAGGAGCCTACGAGCAGTACTTC | CASSYDTGAYEQYF
. | TRBJ1-6 | TRBV7-2 | . | TGTGCCAGCAGCAAATACAGGGATAATTCACCCCTCCACTTT | CASSKYRDNSPLHF
TRBD2 | TRBJ2-1 | TRBV2 | . | TGTGCCAGCAGTGGGCTCAGCAGCGGGAGTGGGAATGAGCAGTTCTTC | CASSGLSSGSGNEQFF
. | TRBJ2-7 | TRBV25-1 | . | TGTGCCAGCAGTGATTCCAGGGTTGGAGAGCAGTACTTC | CASSDSRVGEQYF
. | TRBJ2-5 | TRBV7-2 | . | TGTGCCAGCAGCTTCTCACCCGGGAGCGGGGAGACCCAGTACTTC | CASSFSPGSGETQYF
. | TRBJ2-5 | TRBV11-3 | . | TGTGCCAGCAGCTTAGGCGGCAAAGAGACCCAGTACTTC | CASSLGGKETQYF
TRBD1 | TRBJ1-1 | TRBV18 | . | TGTGCCAGCTCACAAACAGGGGCGGGCACTGAAGCTTTCTTT | CASSQTGAGTEAFF
TRBD1 | TRBJ2-7 | TRBV5-1 | . | TGCGCCAGCAGCTTAGACAGGGCTACCATCGGTGAGCAGTACTTC | CASSLDRATIGEQYF
TRBD1 | TRBJ2-3 | TRBV4-1 | . | TGCGCCAGCAGCCAAAAACCAAACAGGGGGCTAATCACAGATACGCAGTATTTT | CASSQKPNRGLITDTQYF
. | TRBJ2-7 | TRBV19 | . | TGTGCCACCCGATCCGGCCTACCGAGCGACGAGCAGTACTTC | CATRSGLPSDEQYF
TRBD1 | TRBJ1-5 | TRBV7-6 | few | TGTGCCAGCAGCTCCCAGGACAGGGGGCCCCAGCATTTT | CASSSQDRGPQHF
TRBD2 | TRBJ2-5 | TRBV7-2 | . | TGTGCCAGCAGCTTAGTAGCGGGAGTTGGAGAGACCCAGTACTTC | CASSLVAGVGETQYF
TRBD2 | TRBJ2-3 | TRBV7-2 | . | TGTGCCAGCAGCCCCCGACTAGCGGGAGGCACAGATACGCAGTATTTT | CASSPRLAGGTDTQYF
. | TRBJ1-1 | TRBV19 | few | TGTGCCAGTAGTATCCGAACCAGGGGACGCTCTGAAGCTTTCTTT | CASSIRTRGRSEAFF
TRBD2 | TRBJ2-2 | TRBV6-6 | . | TGTGCCAGCAGGGGGGGGTACAGCCCCGGGGAGCTGTTTTTT | CASRGGYSPGELFF
. | TRBJ2-2 | TRBV30 | . | TGTGCCTGGAGTGTAAAATGGGGGAACACCGGGGAGCTGTTTTTT | CAWSVKWGNTGELFF